The 18 T cell receptor beta chains presented below share a single source sample, sequenced in a study of OX40 agonist ivuxolimab in advanced cancers. TCRdb keeps only in-frame clones here, not all; method: immunoSEQ multiplex PCR. The profile shows tens of thousands of clones, approximately 80% of them singletons. The starting material was CD4+ or CD8+ T cells sorted from blood, obtained in a trial of the OX40 agonist ivuxolimab. The receptors shown here come from an adult with an advanced solid tumor such as melanoma, head and neck, liver or kidney cancer.

V and J are TRBV29-1 and TRBJ2-7; 10 bases align to TRBD1. CDR1 is SQVTM, CDR2 ANQGSEA, per germline. V lost 5 bases to trimming and J lost 5 bases; unmatched junction nucleotides: 6. This CDR3 spans 13 amino acids. DNA for the CDR3: TGCAGCGTTCCGGGACAGGGGCACCACGAGCAGTACTTC. Its translation is CSVPGQGHHEQYF.

CDR3 residues: CASSLGLAGGLGETQYF. The CDR3 nucleotides read TGTGCCAGCAGCTTGGGACTAGCGGGGGGGCTAGGAGAGACCCAGTACTTC. This chain links TRBV7-2 with TRBJ2-5; 16 nucleotides match TRBD2. Germline V gene sequence: CDR1 SGHTA, CDR2 FQGNSA. The V segment lost 3 bases and the J segment 4 bases; nucleotides outside the gene matches: 5. The CDR3 sequence is 17 residues long.

The chain couples TRBV15 to TRBJ2-7, with D perhaps assigned TRBD1 or TRBD2 (7 bases each). This CDR3 has 16 amino acids. CDR1 and CDR2 from the germline V gene are LNHNV and YYDKDF (reference sequence). The V gene lost 5 bases and the J gene lost 1 base, with 18 bases spanning the gap. The CDR3 coding sequence is TGTGCCACCAGCGAAGCTTACAGGGGAGGGTCCTACGAGCAGTACTTC. Amino acid sequence: CATSEAYRGGSYEQYF. Using reference TRBV15 and TRBJ2-7 for the parts outside the CDR3, the full variable domain is DAMVIQNPRYQVTQFGKPVTLSCSQTLNHNVMYWYQQKSSQAPKLLFHYYDKDFNNEADTPDNFQSRRPNTSFCFLDIRSPGLGDTAMYLCATSEAYRGGSYEQYFGPGTRLTVT.

J is TRBJ2-5 and V is TRBV4-3; D may match TRBD1 or TRBD2 (6 bases each). Germline V lookup: CDR1 LGHNA, CDR2 YSLEER. With 3 bases removed from V and 1 base from J, the gap between germline ends came to 12 bases. The CDR3 is 15 amino acids. The CDR3 region has the DNA TGCGCCAGCAGCCATTGGGGGGCCCCCCAAGAGACCCAGTACTTC. Encoded protein: CASSHWGAPQETQYF.

This clone was recorded once. The rearrangement joins TRBV19 to TRBJ1-2; TRBD1 might be the D (5 bases). Germline CDR1 LNHDA, CDR2 SQIVND (reference sequence). The CDR3 extends over 13 amino acids. The V end lost 4 bases, the J end lost 2 bases, and 8 bases lay between the germline ends. The CDR3: CASSNDRNYGYTF. CDR3 nucleotide sequence: TGTGCCAGTAGTAATGACAGAAACTATGGCTACACCTTC.

The V and J genes are TRBV18 and TRBJ2-3; D might be TRBD1 (6 bases). Trimming took off 3 bases at V and 6 bases at J, with 10 bases between the two ends. Germline CDR1 KGHSH, CDR2 LQKENI. The CDR3 covers 13 residues. DNA of the CDR3: TGTGCCAGCTCACCCGGACAGTTTGATACGCAGTATTTT. Protein: CASSPGQFDTQYF.

In its sample, this clone was seen a few times. The genes are TRBV4-3 and TRBJ2-2; the match to TRBD1 covers 9 bases. Germline CDR1 LGHNA, CDR2 YSLEER. The CDR3 contains 16 residues. V was clipped by 3 bases and J by 7 bases; unmatched bases: 9. CDR3 DNA: TGCGCCAGCAGCCACATCACCGGGACAGGGCTCGGGGAGCTGTTTTTT. Protein sequence: CASSHITGTGLGELFF.

V gene TRBV7-2 combines with J gene TRBJ2-1, with 11 bases identical to TRBD2. J lost 0 bases, V lost 0 bases, and 7 bases had no gene match. The CDR3 is 19 residues long. The germline V gene encodes CDR1 SGHTA and CDR2 FQGNSA. The CDR3 coding sequence is TGTGCCAGCAGCTTAGCTCTAGCGGGGGGAACCAACTCCTACAATGAGCAGTTCTTC. It yields the protein CASSLALAGGTNSYNEQFF.

This clone was detected a few times. The chain employs TRBV19 and TRBJ1-6, with D perhaps TRBD1 (6 bases). Trimming stripped 4 bases from V and 6 bases from J, with 10 bases between. This CDR3 contains 14 residues. The germline gives CDR1 LNHDA, CDR2 SQIVND (reference sequence). The CDR3 DNA is TGTGCCAGTAGTAGGGACAAGGGTAATTCACCCCTCCACTTT. Residues: CASSRDKGNSPLHF.

The chain uses TRBV4-3 and TRBJ2-2; TRBD1 is a possible D gene (5 bases). There are 15 residues in the CDR3. CDR1 and CDR2 from the germline V gene are LGHNA and YSLEER. V lost 0 bases to trimming and J lost 6 bases, with 11 bases between them. The DNA for the CDR3 is TGCGCCAGCAGCCAAGAGAACAGGTTAGCCGGGGAGCTGTTTTTT. It yields the protein CASSQENRLAGELFF.

This clone has a single count. The chain recombines TRBV15 with TRBJ1-2; D ambiguous. This CDR3 region has 14 residues. Germline V gives CDR1 LNHNV, CDR2 YYDKDF (reference sequence). The germline V and J ends were trimmed by 3 bases and 4 bases, with 12 bases remaining between them. The CDR3 DNA sequence: TGTGCCACCAGCAGTCCGGGCAGCGCCTATGGCTACACCTTC. It yields the protein CATSSPGSAYGYTF.

Remarks on this clone: One end of the junction is discordant with germline, which a read error may explain. The genes are TRBV19 and TRBJ2-1, with a weak D call TRBD1 (7 bases). The germline gives CDR1 LNHDA, CDR2 SQIVND (reference sequence). This CDR3 has 12 residues. CDR3 sequence: CASSSEGGQLLF. In DNA, the CDR3 is TGTGCCAGTAGTTCCGAGGGGGGACAGTTACTCTTC.

This sequence joins TRBV27 and TRBJ2-7, with TRBD1 matching 7 bases. CDR3 length: 14 amino acids. Trimming at V came to 5 bases and at J to 6 bases, leaving 10 bases not matched to a gene. CDR1 and CDR2 from the germline V gene are MNHEY and SMNVEV (reference sequence). The DNA of the CDR3 is TGTGCCAGCAGTCATCGGGACAGAGAAGGCGAGCAGTACTTC. Its protein product is CASSHRDREGEQYF.

This clone was recorded a few times. This chain connects TRBV30 to TRBJ1-1; 8 bases map to TRBD1. Germline V gene data show CDR1 as GTSNPN and CDR2 as SVGIG (reference sequence). This CDR3 comprises 16 residues. The ends lost 4 bases at V and 4 bases at J; junction bases unmatched: 14. The CDR3 coding sequence is TGTGCCTGGAACAGAGGGGCAGGGGGCCAGGGCACTGAAGCTTTCTTT. As protein: CAWNRGAGGQGTEAFF.

J is TRBJ2-1 and V is TRBV21-1; TRBD1 is the table's D call, not checked against the DNA. TRBV21-1 is shown as a pseudogene. The CDR3 has 16 residues. CDR3 protein: CASSKPRQGGYNEQFF. The CDR3 nucleotides read TGTGCCAGCAGCAAACCCAGACAGGGAGGCTACAATGAGCAGTTCTTC.

This clone has just one count. The chain joins TRBV30 to TRBJ2-1; D unclear. This CDR3 has 11 amino acids. V lost 0 bases and J lost 12, with 9 bases in between. In germline, CDR1 is GTSNPN, CDR2 SVGIG (reference sequence). The CDR3 here is CAWSVGLGQFF. Written as DNA, the CDR3 is TGTGCCTGGAGTGTCGGGTTGGGGCAGTTCTTC.

The chain carries TRBV2 and TRBJ2-3; the match to TRBD2 covers 9 bases. V gave up 7 bases and J gave up 3 bases; unmatched junction bases: 14. The CDR3 extends over 17 amino acids. In germline, CDR1 is SNHLY, CDR2 FYNNEI. Here the CDR3 DNA reads TGTGCCAGCATGAAAGGTAGCGGGAGTCGGGGAACAGATACGCAGTATTTT. Protein product: CASMKGSGSRGTDTQYF.

The J gene is TRBJ1-2, the V gene TRBV6-1; D is uncertain. The CDR3 runs 15 residues. Germline loops: CDR1 MNHNS, CDR2 SASEGT. V was trimmed by 1 base and J by 4 bases, leaving 13 bases between them. The CDR3 sequence is CASSEGGRLSYGYTF. The CDR3 nucleotides read TGTGCCAGCAGTGAAGGCGGCAGATTAAGCTATGGCTACACCTTC.